Presented here are 7 T cell receptor beta chains from one specimen sequenced in a study of Graves' ophthalmopathy and Graves' hyperthyroidism. As the template, RNA transcripts were used to amplify TCR beta CDR3 regions. Amplification began with first-round RT-PCR using HTBI primers, then second-round multiplex PCR was performed. In TCRdb, the multiplex PCR reads were re-called with MiXCR into one record per CDR3 protein. The sample lists some 1.1 million distinct CDR3 sequences, approximately 35% occurring once. Sequenced sample: peripheral blood or thyroid tissue (not recorded which). The receptors come from an adult man with Graves' hyperthyroidism.

Remarks on this clonotype: This may be a read error: a much more frequent sequence differs by one nucleotide. The V gene is TRBV20-1, the J gene TRBJ2-7, with D perhaps TRBD1 (5 bases). Germline values: CDR1 DFQATT, CDR2 SNEGSKA (reference sequence). The V gene lost 7 bases and the J gene lost 6 bases, with 16 bases spanning the gap. The CDR3 spans 12 residues. The CDR3 bases are TGCAGTGGCGGCAGGGTTGTGTGCGAGCAGTACTTC. This sequence encodes CSGGRVVCEQYF.

Note on this clonotype: At one end the junction does not follow the germline gene, possibly because of a read error. The chain recombines TRBV7-9 with TRBJ1-6; 7 nucleotides agree with TRBD1. The CDR3 is made up of 16 amino acids. CDR1 and CDR2 (germline): SEHNR, FQNEAQ (reference sequence). CDR3 DNA sequence: TGTGCCGGCAGCTCTCAACAGGGGTCCTATAATTCACCCCTCCACTTT. It is translated as CAGSSQQGSYNSPLHF.

V is TRBV7-2 and J is TRBJ1-1; D is possibly TRBD1 (5 bases). CDR1 SGHTA and CDR2 FQGNSA come from the germline V gene. V was pared by 1 base and J by 3 bases, with 15 bases between. The CDR3 runs 16 residues. The CDR3 sequence: CASSLGGALSYTEAFF. The CDR3 coding sequence is TGTGCCAGCAGCTTAGGAGGGGCCCTAAGCTACACTGAAGCTTTCTTT. The variable domain in full, with the rest retrieved from reference TRBV7-2 and TRBJ1-1, is GAGVSQSPSNKVTEKGKDVELRCDPISGHTALYWYRQSLGQGLEFLIYFQGNSAPDKSGLPSDRFSAERTGGSVSTLTIQRTQQEDSAVYLCASSLGGALSYTEAFFGQGTRLTVV.

The V gene is TRBV30, the J gene TRBJ1-1, with D uncertain. The CDR3 is 12 residues long. With 0 bases removed from V and 4 bases from J, the gap between germline ends came to 6 bases. From germline, CDR1 is GTSNPN and CDR2 SVGIG (reference sequence). CDR3 in DNA: TGTGCCTGGAGTGTTGGACCCACTGAAGCTTTCTTT. This sequence encodes CAWSVGPTEAFF. Full variable domain (missing parts from reference TRBV30 and TRBJ1-1): SQTIHQWPATLVQPVGSPLSLECTVEGTSNPNLYWYRQAAGRGLQLLFYSVGIGQISSEVPQNLSASRPQDRQFILSSKKLLLSDSGFYLCAWSVGPTEAFFGQGTRLTVV.

This clonotype appeared once. V usage is TRBV2 and J usage is TRBJ1-2, with TRBD1 identical over 8 bases. CDR3 length: 13 amino acids. Germline V gene data show CDR1 as SNHLY and CDR2 as FYNNEI. The V segment lost 5 bases and the J segment 7 bases; nucleotides outside the gene matches: 6. CDR3: CASSWQGAGGYTF. Written as DNA, the CDR3 is TGTGCCAGCAGTTGGCAGGGGGCCGGTGGCTACACCTTC.

A note on this clonotype: A much larger clone is a single base away; this may be a read error. The CDR3 region is CASSYPSDGSPLHF. The CDR3 coding sequence is TGTGCCAGCAGCTACCCAAGCGACGGTTCACCCCTCCACTTT. V usage is TRBV7-9 and J usage is TRBJ1-6; no firm D call. V shed 4 bases and J shed 9 bases, with 13 bases lying between them. The germline V gene has CDR1 SEHNR and CDR2 FQNEAQ (reference sequence). The CDR3 extends over 14 amino acids.

The J gene is TRBJ2-6, the V gene TRBV4-2; maybe TRBD2 (5 bases). CDR1 and CDR2 from the germline V gene are LGHNA and YNFKEQ. The V and J ends lost 0 bases and 0 bases respectively, with 6 bases between them. The CDR3 totals 16 residues. The CDR3 DNA sequence: TGTGCCAGCAGCCAAGAGACTAACTCTGGGGCCAACGTCCTGACTTTC. It translates to CASSQETNSGANVLTF.